This T cell receptor (beta chain) is from a study of T cell responses to AZD1222 COVID-19 vaccine. As regards this clone: Its antigen is not identified.

The repertoire was sequenced with immunoSEQ multiplex PCR; TCRdb's copy has only in-frame clones and lacks some. The data contain 110,000 to 150,000 clones, more than 85% of them seen just once; the ten biggest clones take up 3.5% to 4.5%. Study-wide findings and caveats: There were mostly white British donors and more females than males, and clonal diversity was possibly underestimated. Seropositive at baseline were only five or six AZD1222 recipients. Nearly half of spike-specific TCRs reportedly go after variant regions that carry no mutations.

The clonotype originates from an adult in good health. The sequenced sample was peripheral blood, obtained on day 0 of AZD1222 vaccination.

The CDR3 coding sequence is TGTGCCAGCACTTCCTCCGGGACGGTCACTGAAGCTTTCTTT. This translates into CASTSSGTVTEAFF. The chain has TRBV6-2 or TRBV6-3 and TRBJ1-1; D possibly corresponds to TRBD1 (5 bases). This CDR3 has 14 amino acids. Trimming took off 7 bases at V and 4 bases at J, with 16 bases between the two ends. Germline V gives CDR1 MNHEY, CDR2 SVGEGT.